This TCR beta chain was captured by sequencing in a study of T cells in Graves' hyperthyroidism and ophthalmopathy (dated by TCRdb to about 2019). At the level of the whole study: Peripheral blood was sampled at the time of initial diagnosis, prior to any treatment. The paper reports TCR Vbeta CDR3 sequencing of roughly 140 peripheral blood samples: 43 ophthalmopathy, roughly 74 hyperthyroidism and 17 progressor patients. Following sampling, methimazole starting at 30 mg daily was given to hyperthyroidism patients, and high-dose intravenous methylprednisolone was given to ophthalmopathy patients. To identify distinguishing TCR V-J signatures, a discovery cohort of some 99 patients was used, comprising 40 to 45 with Graves' ophthalmopathy and about 59 with stable Graves' hyperthyroidism. Whether ophthalmopathy could be predicted prospectively was tested in an independent validation cohort made up of 18 to 20 hyperthyroidism patients plus 17 patients who later progressed to ophthalmopathy. The study also compared thyroid tissue and blood T-cell repertoires from more than five Graves' hyperthyroidism patients. The approximately 100 discovery patients were randomly divided into training and test sets at a 7:3 ratio. What the authors observed across the whole study: In validation, the model predicted progression to ophthalmopathy with roughly 70% sensitivity and approximately 78% specificity, a median of around six months before onset. No statistical method was used to fix the sample size in advance, and group allocation was not hidden from the investigators. Ophthalmopathy was separated from stable hyperthyroidism by a 13 V-J signature model, with around 88% sensitivity and about 81% specificity obtained in cross-validation and 80%/75% obtained in testing. Blood samples also contained most of the expanded thyroid clonotypes (frequency above 0.001), which suggests that blood repertoires may reflect thyroid immune responses.

The TCR beta CDR3 regions were amplified from the RNA transcripts. A first-round RT-PCR of the TCR CDR3 used the HTBI primer set with the Qiagen OneStep RT-PCR kit. Libraries were constructed in a second round of multiplex PCR, after which size selection and purification were carried out. Sequencing of the libraries was done on an Illumina HiSeq2000 using paired-end 100 bp reads. Turning to the authors' computational methods: SOAPnuke was used to process the raw data, with reads discarded if the reads contained adapters or uncalled bases, had a mean Phred below 15, or lacked an exact constant-primer or identifier match. High-quality paired reads were merged with COPE v1.2.5, and unique nucleotide sequences were defined as clonotypes. Clonotypes were aligned to IMGT TRBV, TRBD and TRBJ reference segments using MiTCR v1.1. The analysis included only V-J combinations with a frequency above 0.0001, which together covered roughly 99% of the repertoires. The TCS score was defined as the ratio of F50 (clonal expansion) to E x V (chaos), calculated using BLOSUM62-based TCRdist between CDR3 peptides within each V-J. Welch's t-statistics and random forest reduced approximately 520 V-J features to roughly 13, which were used in a naive Bayes classifier (R e1071). In TCRdb, the public reads were trimmed at Q25 with fastp and aligned with MiXCR, with productive beta chains retained. Rows merge per CDR3 protein into single entries with the most common DNA and genes. The V and J calls follow TCRdb's processing rather than the paper's. In all, the sample holds more than 300,000 distinct CDR3 sequences, and about 15% of those were seen once. The ten largest clones represent around a third of the sample.

Hyperthyroidism patients were newly diagnosed, had a disease duration of under 2 months, and were aged 18 to 65 years. Patients with uncontrolled infections, other autoimmune diseases, pregnancy or lactation were excluded. Clinical symptoms, serum thyroxine and TRAb, thyroid ultrasound, and orbital computed tomography formed the basis for the diagnoses. For progressor patients, blood was drawn at the first diagnosis of hyperthyroidism, before any ophthalmopathy symptoms had appeared. PBMCs were isolated from more than 8 ml of fresh peripheral blood by Ficoll-Paque density gradient centrifugation. Progressor patients were first diagnosed with Graves' hyperthyroidism and then developed ophthalmopathy during follow-up. Total RNA was extracted with Trizol reagent, and quality was checked on an Agilent 2100 Bioanalyzer. V was cut back by 5 bases and J by 5 bases, leaving a gap of 12 bases between them. The CDR3 has 13 amino acids, counting the end cysteine and phenylalanine. Left in the record is the CDR3 DNA by itself, 39 bases read in frame from the first base. The germline V gene encodes CDR1 MNHEY and CDR2 SVGEGT.

This clonotype has a count of ten or more. Which antigen it targets is not known. No per-base quality is available; no much larger clone lies one base away. This clonotype was obtained from a woman younger than 45 with Graves' hyperthyroidism that later progressed to Graves' ophthalmopathy. The source material was blood. The chain was built from TRBV6-2 or TRBV6-3 and TRBJ1-1, with the D gene not clear enough to name. The encoded CDR3 is CASSHISLTEAFF. The base sequence is TGTGCCAGCAGTCACATCAGCCTTACTGAAGCTTTCTTT.